Sequencing of this T cell receptor beta chain was carried out in a study of CD8+CD57+ T cells in acquired aplastic anemia. The study, taken as a whole, reports: No significant difference in CD8+ Simpson's diversity was found between patients and controls.

Those patients picked for sequencing had displayed CD8+CD57+ cell expansion on flow cytometry. Acquired aplastic anemia of severe grade affected all patients. Blood samples were obtained from patients who had received no prior therapy. Genomic DNA templated the TCR beta VDJ and CDR3 profiling. In TCRdb, the reads were re-called with MiXCR into one record per CDR3 protein. The sample holds approximately 260,000 distinct CDR3 sequences; 82% are singletons and the top ten take roughly 42%. Turning to this clonotype: Its antigen remains unidentified.

The V and J ends lost 4 bases and 12 bases respectively, with 25 bases between them. The CDR3 extends over 15 amino acids. From germline, CDR1 is SGDLS and CDR2 YYNGEE. Sequencing was done on a sample of sorted CD4+, CD8+, or CD8+CD57+ T cells (not recorded which) from PBMCs. The chain recombines TRBV9 with TRBJ1-1; D is unclear. The origin of this receptor is a human donor with aplastic anemia. CDR3 DNA: TGTGCCAGCAGCCTCCTCGTGGGGAGCACTGAAGCTTCTTTCTTT. Its protein product is CASSLLVGSTEASFF.